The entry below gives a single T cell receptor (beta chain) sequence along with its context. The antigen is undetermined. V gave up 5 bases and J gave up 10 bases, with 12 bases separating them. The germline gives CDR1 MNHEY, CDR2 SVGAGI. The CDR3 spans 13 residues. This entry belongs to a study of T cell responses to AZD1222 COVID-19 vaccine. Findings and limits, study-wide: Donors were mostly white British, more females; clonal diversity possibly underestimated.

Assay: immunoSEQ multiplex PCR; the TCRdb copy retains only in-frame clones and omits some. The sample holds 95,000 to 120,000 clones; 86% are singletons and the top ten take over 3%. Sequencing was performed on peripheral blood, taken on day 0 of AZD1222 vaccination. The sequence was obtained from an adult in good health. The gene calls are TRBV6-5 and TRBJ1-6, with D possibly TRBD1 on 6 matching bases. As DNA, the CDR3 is TGTGCCAGCAGTACCGATAGGGGGTCACCCCTCCACTTT. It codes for CASSTDRGSPLHF.